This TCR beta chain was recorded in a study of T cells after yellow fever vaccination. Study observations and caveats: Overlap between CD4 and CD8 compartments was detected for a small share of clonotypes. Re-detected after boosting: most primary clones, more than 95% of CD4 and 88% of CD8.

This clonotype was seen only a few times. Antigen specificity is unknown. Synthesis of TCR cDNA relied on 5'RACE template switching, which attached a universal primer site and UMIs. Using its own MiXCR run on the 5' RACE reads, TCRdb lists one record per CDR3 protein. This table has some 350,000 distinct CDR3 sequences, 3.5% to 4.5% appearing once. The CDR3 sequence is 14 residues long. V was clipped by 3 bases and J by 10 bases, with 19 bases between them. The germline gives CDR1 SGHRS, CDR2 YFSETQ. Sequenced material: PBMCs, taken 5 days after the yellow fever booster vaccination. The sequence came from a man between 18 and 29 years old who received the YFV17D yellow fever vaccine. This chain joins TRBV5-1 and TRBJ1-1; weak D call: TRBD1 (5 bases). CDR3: CASSSNLGGLGAFF. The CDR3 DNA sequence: TGCGCCAGCAGCTCCAACCTGGGGGGTTTGGGAGCTTTCTTT.